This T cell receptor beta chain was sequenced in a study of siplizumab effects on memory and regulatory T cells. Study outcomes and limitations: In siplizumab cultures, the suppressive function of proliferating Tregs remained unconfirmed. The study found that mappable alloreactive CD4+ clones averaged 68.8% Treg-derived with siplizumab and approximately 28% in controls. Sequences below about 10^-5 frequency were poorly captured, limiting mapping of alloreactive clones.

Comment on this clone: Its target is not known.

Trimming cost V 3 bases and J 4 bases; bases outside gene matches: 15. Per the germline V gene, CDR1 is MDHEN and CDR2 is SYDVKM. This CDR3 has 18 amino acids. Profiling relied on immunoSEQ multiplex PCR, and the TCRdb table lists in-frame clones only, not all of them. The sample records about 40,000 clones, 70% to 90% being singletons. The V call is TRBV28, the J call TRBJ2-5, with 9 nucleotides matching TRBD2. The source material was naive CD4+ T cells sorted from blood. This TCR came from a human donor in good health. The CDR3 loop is CASSLSPGVAGEGETQYF. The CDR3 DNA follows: TGTGCCAGCAGTTTGTCCCCAGGGGTAGCGGGAGAGGGAGAGACCCAGTACTTC.